This TCR beta chain was captured in a study of metastatic and nonmetastatic thyroid tumors. TCRdb re-processed the PCR reads through MiXCR. Found here are approximately 9,000 clones, roughly a third of them singletons; the top ten hold 20% to 25%. V was pared by 4 bases and J by 5 bases, with 14 bases between. The length of the CDR3 is 14 residues. The germline CDR1 and CDR2 sequences are KGHSY and FQNENV. No patient received treatment before thyroid surgery. This receptor was taken from a female donor with papillary thyroid cancer or a benign thyroid nodule (not recorded which). Some clones in this sample may be carry-over from other donors' samples. The chain recombines TRBV16 with TRBJ1-1, with TRBD1 as a possible D gene (5 bases). Source material: tumor tissue. The CDR3 is CASSPNRGGTEAFF. The CDR3 bases are TGTGCCAGCAGCCCCAACCGGGGGGGAACTGAAGCTTTCTTT.